This T cell receptor (beta chain) was documented in a study of T cell responses to AZD1222 COVID-19 vaccine (dated by TCRdb to the early 2020s). About the study as a whole: A total of 230 to 250 trial participants underwent TCR sequencing, of whom 200 to 220 had received two doses of AZD1222 and some 25 had received two doses of the MenACWY control vaccine. Trial participants were enrolled by age into 18-55, 56-69 and 70-plus year subgroups, with about 150, 28 and 57 TCR-sequenced participants respectively. What the work shows at the level of the full study, not this receptor alone: Participants were mostly white British and included more females than males, and it was suggested by the authors that clonal diversity may have been underestimated. CD4 TCRs associated with the vaccine covered the entire spike protein, and the dominant responses were in regions 160-218 and 743-854. In the small 56-69-year group, the increase in depth fell short of significance, most likely because of low power. Reportedly, almost half of the unique spike-specific TCRs recognized epitopes lying outside the regions that are mutated in the B.1.351 and B.1.1.7 variants. A significant rise in spike-specific TCR breadth and depth was observed after two AZD1222 doses relative to day 0 and relative to MenACWY recipients. No day 14 peak-response samples were available, so repertoires were characterized only after the peak T cell response. Conclusions about previously exposed vaccinees were limited because only six or seven AZD1222 recipients were SARS-CoV-2 seropositive at baseline.

The CDR3 regions of human TCRbeta chains were subjected to immunosequencing. The original methods were these. Repertoire TCRs were checked for matches against a reference library of SARS-CoV-2-specific TCRs that had been generated using the MIRA antigen-specificity platform. Breadth was defined as the fraction of unique TCRs that were SARS-CoV-2-associated. Depth was defined as the fraction of total T cells that were SARS-CoV-2-associated. Using the MIRA data, every spike-specific TCR was mapped to the spike region that the TCR reacted to and assigned to either a CD4 or a CD8 class. Log10-transformed breadth and depth values were compared by one-way ANOVA with Sidak's multiple comparisons tests. The table comes from immuneACCESS by way of TCRdb, which keeps in-frame sequences with V and J called. Part of the clones is missing from these tables; in studies checked, under half for an unresolved V gene and the rest for unknown reasons. V, J and clone size are those of that table, while D and trimming were read from the DNA. The sample has hundreds of thousands of clones on record, approximately 94% of them singletons. 1% of the sample goes to the ten largest clones.

V is trimmed back by 1 base and J by 0 bases, and the junction contains 4 bases that no gene match accounts for. Looking up the germline V gene yields CDR1 SGHTA and CDR2 FQGNSA. From the cysteine up to the phenylalanine, the CDR3 has a length of 17 residues. Only the CDR3 DNA stays, 51 bases, in frame from base 1. Reading the label with the study, this specimen's time point is: baseline before first vaccination. The sample's treatment or condition, from its label and the paper: meningococcal conjugate vaccine given as trial control. The vaccinee samples were drawn from two UK trials, COV001 and COV002, one of which was a single-blind randomized controlled phase 2/3 trial testing AZD1222 (ChAdOx1 nCoV-19) in healthy adults. For TCRbeta chain sequencing, PBMC samples from trial participants were taken at day 0 and at day 28 after the second dose. As for this clone: The clone's antigen remains unknown. Base qualities are not at hand, and no much larger clone is one base apart.

The sequenced sample was peripheral blood, obtained on day 0 of MenACWY control vaccination. The clonotype comes from an adult in good health. The chain is encoded by TRBV7-2 joined to TRBJ2-4, and TRBD1 matches 9 of the central bases. The DNA reads TGTGCCAGCAGCTTAGACGGGACAGGGCTAGCCAAAAACATTCAGTACTTC. This translates into CASSLDGTGLAKNIQYF.